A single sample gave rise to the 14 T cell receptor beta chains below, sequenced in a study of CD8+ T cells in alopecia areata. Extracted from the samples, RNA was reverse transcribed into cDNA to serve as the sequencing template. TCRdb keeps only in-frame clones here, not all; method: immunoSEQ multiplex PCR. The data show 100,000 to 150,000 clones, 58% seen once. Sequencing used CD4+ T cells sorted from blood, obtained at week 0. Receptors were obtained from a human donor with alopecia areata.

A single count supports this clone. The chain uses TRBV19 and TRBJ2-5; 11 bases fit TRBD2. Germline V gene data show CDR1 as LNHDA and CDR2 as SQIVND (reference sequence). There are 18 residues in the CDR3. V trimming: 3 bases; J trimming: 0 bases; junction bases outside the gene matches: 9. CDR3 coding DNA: TGTGCCAGTAGTATGGAGGCTAGCGGGGGGCCAGACCAAGAGACCCAGTACTTC. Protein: CASSMEASGGPDQETQYF.

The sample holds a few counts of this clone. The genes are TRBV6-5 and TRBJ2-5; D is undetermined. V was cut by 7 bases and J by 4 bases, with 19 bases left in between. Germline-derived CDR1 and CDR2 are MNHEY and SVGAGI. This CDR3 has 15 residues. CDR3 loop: CASNTLRETSETQYF. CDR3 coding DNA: TGTGCCAGCAACACCTTAAGGGAAACCTCAGAGACCCAGTACTTC.

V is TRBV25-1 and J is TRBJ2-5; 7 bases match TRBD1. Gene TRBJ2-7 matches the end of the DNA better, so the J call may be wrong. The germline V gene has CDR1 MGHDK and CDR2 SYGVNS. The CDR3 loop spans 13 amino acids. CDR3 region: CASSEPGGYEQYF. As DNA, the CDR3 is TGTGCCAGCAGTGAGCCAGGGGGCTACGAGCAGTACTTC.

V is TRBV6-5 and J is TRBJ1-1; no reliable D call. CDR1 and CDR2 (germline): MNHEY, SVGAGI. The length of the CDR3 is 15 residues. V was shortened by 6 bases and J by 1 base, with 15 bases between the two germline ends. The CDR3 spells CASSPGPGGNTEAFF. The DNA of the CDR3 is TGTGCCAGCAGCCCCGGACCCGGCGGGAACACTGAAGCTTTCTTT.

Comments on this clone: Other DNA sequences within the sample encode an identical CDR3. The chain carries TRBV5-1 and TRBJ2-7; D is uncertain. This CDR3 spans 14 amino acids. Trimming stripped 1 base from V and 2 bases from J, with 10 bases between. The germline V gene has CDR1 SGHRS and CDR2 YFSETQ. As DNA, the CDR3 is TGCGCCAGCAGCTTGTCAGGACGGACCTACGAGCAGTACTTC. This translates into CASSLSGRTYEQYF.

Written as DNA, the CDR3 is TGTGCCTGGAACACTTACACTGAAGCTTTCTTT. Residues: CAWNTYTEAFF. The chain recombines TRBV30 with TRBJ1-1; D uncertain. Trimming took off 4 bases at V and 3 bases at J, with 6 bases between the two ends. This CDR3 is 11 amino acids long. The germline CDR1 and CDR2 sequences are GTSNPN and SVGIG (reference sequence).

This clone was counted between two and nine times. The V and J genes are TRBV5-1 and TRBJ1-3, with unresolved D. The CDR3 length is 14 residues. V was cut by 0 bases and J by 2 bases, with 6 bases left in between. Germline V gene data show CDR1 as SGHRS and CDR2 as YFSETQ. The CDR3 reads CASSLGGTGNTIYF. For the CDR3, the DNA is TGCGCCAGCAGCTTGGGAGGTACTGGAAACACCATATATTTT.

For the CDR3, the DNA is TGCGCCAGCGGTCGGGGACCCTCGGGCACAGATACGCAGTATTTT. Amino acids: CASGRGPSGTDTQYF. The chain carries TRBV4-1 and TRBJ2-3; D might be TRBD1 or TRBD2, each matching 5 bases. Trimming shortened V by 8 bases and J by 1 base, and 16 bases separated the two germline ends. The CDR3 has 15 amino acids. Per germline, CDR1 MGHRA and CDR2 YSYEKL.

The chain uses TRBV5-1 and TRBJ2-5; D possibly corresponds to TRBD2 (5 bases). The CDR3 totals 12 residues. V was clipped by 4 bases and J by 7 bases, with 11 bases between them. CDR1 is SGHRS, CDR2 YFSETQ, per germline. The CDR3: CASSGGKGTQYF. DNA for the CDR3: TGCGCCAGCAGCGGAGGAAAAGGGACCCAGTACTTC.

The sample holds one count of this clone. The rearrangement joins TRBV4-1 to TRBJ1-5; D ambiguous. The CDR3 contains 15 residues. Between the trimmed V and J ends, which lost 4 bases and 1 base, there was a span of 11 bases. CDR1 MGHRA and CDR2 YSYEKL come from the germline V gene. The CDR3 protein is CASSPLPDSNQPQHF. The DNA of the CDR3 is TGCGCCAGCAGCCCCCTCCCCGACAGCAATCAGCCCCAGCATTTT.

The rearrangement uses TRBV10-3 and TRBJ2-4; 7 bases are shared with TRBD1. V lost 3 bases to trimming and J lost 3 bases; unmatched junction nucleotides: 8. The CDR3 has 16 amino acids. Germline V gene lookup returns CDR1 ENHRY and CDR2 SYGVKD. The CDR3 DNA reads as TGTGCCATCAGTGAAATGATCGGGGACAGCAAAAACATTCAGTACTTC. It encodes CAISEMIGDSKNIQYF.

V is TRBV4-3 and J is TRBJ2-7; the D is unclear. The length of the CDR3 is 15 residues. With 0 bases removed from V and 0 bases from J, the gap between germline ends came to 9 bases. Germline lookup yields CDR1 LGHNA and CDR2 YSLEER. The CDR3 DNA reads TGCGCCAGCAGCCAAGATAAAAGCAGCTCCTACGAGCAGTACTTC. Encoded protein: CASSQDKSSSYEQYF.

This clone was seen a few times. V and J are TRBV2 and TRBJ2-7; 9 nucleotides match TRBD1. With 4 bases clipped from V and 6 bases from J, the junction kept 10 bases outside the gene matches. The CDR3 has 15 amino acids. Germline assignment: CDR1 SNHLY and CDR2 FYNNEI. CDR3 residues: CASSGPGQGSGEQYF. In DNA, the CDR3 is TGTGCCAGCAGTGGCCCGGGACAGGGTTCGGGCGAGCAGTACTTC.

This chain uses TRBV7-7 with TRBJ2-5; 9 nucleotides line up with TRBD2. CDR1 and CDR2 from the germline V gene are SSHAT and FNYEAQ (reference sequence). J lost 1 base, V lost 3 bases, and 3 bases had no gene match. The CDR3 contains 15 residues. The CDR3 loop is CASSFLTSGQETQYF. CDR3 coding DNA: TGTGCCAGCAGCTTTCTGACTAGCGGCCAAGAGACCCAGTACTTC.